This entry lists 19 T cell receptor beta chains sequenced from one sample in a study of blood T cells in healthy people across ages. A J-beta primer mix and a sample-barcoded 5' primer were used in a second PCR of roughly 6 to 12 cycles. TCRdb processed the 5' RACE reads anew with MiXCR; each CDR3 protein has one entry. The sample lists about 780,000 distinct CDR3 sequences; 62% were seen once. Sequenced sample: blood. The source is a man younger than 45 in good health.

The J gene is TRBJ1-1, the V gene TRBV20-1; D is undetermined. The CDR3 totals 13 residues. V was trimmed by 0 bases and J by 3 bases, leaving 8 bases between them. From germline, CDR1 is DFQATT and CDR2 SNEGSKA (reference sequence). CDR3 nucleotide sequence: TGCAGTGCTAGAGAGTCAGATTACACTGAAGCTTTCTTT. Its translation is CSARESDYTEAFF.

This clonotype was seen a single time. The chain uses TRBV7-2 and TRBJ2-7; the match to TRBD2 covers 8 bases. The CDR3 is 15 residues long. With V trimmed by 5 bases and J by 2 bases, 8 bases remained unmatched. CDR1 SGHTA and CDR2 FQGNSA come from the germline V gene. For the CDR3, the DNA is TGTGCCAGCAGCATAAGCGGGGGAAATCCCTACGAGCAGTACTTC. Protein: CASSISGGNPYEQYF.

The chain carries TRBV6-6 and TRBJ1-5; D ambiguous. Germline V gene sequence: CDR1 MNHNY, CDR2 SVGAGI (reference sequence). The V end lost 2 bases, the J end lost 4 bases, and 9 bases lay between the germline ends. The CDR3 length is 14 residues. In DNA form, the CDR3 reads TGTGCCAGCAGTTACGGTATGGTAAATCAGCCCCAGCATTTT. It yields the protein CASSYGMVNQPQHF.

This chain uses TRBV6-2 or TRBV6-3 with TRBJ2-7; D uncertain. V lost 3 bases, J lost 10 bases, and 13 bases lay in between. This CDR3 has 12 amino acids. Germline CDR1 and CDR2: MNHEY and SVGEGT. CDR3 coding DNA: TGTGCCAGCAGTTATCGGTCTGATCAACAGTACTTC. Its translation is CASSYRSDQQYF.

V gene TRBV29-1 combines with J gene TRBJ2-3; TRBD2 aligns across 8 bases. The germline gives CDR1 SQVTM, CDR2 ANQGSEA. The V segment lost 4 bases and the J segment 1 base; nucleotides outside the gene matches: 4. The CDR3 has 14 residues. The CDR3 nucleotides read TGCAGCGTTGGTAGGGGACTAGGCACAGATACGCAGTATTTT. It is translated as CSVGRGLGTDTQYF.

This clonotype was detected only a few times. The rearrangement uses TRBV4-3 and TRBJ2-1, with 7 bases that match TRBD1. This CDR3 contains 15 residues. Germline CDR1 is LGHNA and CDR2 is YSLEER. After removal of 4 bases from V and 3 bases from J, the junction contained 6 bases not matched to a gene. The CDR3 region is CASSRQTGNYNEQFF. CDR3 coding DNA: TGCGCCAGCAGCCGGCAGACAGGGAACTACAATGAGCAGTTCTTC.

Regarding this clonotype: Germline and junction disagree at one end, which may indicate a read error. The CDR3 spells CASGQGRGGRNSPLHF. The CDR3 DNA follows: TGTGCCAGCGGCCAGGGAAGGGGGGGCCGGAATTCACCCCTCCACTTT. J is TRBJ1-6 and V is TRBV3-1, with a possible D match to TRBD1 (6 bases). The CDR3 runs to 16 residues. Germline values: CDR1 LGHDT, CDR2 YNNKEL (reference sequence).

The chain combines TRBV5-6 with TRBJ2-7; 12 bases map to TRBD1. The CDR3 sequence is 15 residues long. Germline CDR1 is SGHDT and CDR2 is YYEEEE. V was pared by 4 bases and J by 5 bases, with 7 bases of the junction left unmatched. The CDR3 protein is CASSITGQGAHEQYF. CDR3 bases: TGTGCCAGCAGCATCACGGGACAGGGGGCCCACGAGCAGTACTTC.

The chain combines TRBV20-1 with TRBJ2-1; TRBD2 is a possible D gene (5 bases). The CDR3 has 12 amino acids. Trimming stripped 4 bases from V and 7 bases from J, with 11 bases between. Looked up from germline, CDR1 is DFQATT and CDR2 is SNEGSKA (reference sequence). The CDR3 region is CSAIPSWNEQFF. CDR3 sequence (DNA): TGCAGTGCTATTCCTAGCTGGAATGAGCAGTTCTTC.

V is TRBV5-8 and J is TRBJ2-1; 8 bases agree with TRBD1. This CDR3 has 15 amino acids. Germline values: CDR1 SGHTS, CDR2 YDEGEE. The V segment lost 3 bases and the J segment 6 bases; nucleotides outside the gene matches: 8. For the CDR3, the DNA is TGTGCCAGCAGCTATTGGACAGGGAGAACCAATGAGCAGTTCTTC. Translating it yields CASSYWTGRTNEQFF.

The CDR3 region has the DNA TGTGCCATATTTACGAGCCCCTACAATGAGCAGTACTTC. Encoded protein: CAIFTSPYNEQYF. The gene calls are TRBV2 and TRBJ2-1; the D is unclear. The J call is doubtful: the DNA matches TRBJ2-7 better. This CDR3 comprises 13 residues. Germline V CDR1 and CDR2: SNHLY, FYNNEI.

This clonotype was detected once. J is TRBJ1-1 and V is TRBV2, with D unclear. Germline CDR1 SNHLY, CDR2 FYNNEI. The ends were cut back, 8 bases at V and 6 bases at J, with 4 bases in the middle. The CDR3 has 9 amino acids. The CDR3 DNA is TGTGCCAGCGGCGCTGAAGCTTTCTTT. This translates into CASGAEAFF.

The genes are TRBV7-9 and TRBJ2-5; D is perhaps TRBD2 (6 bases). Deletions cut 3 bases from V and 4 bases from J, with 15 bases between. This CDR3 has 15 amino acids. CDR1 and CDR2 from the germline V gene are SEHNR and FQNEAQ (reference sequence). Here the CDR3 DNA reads TGTGCCAGCAGCTTCGTAAGCGGGCCTGGAGAGACCCAGTACTTC. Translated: CASSFVSGPGETQYF.

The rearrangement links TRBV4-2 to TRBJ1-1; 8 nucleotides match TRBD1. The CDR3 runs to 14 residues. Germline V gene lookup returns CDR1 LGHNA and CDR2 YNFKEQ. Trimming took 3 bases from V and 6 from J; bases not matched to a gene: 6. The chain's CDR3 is CASSQAQGAAEAFF. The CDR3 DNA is TGTGCCAGCAGCCAGGCCCAGGGGGCCGCTGAAGCTTTCTTT.

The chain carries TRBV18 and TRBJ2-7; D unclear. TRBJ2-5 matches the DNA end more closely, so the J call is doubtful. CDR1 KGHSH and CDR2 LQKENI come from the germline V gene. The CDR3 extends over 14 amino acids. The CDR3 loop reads CASSPRLSEETQYF. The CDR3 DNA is TGTGCCAGCTCACCACGGTTGAGTGAAGAGACCCAGTACTTC.

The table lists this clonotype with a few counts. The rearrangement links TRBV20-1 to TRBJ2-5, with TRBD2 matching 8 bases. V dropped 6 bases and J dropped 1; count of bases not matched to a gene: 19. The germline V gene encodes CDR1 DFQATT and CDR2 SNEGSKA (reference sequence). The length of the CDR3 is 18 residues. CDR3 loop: CSAHKALSAGGPQETQYF. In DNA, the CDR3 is TGCAGTGCCCATAAAGCTCTATCGGCGGGGGGACCCCAAGAGACCCAGTACTTC.

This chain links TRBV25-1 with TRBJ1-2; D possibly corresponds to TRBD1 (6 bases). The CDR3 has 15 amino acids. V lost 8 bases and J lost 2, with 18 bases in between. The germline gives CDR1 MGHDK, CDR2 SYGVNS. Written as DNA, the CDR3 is TGTGCCAGCTCCAAAGGGCAGGGGATGAACTATGGCTACACCTTC. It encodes CASSKGQGMNYGYTF.

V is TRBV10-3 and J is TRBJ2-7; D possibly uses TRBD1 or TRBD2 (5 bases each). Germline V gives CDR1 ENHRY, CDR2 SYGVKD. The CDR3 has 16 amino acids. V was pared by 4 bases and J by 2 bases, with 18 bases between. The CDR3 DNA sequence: TGTGCCATCAGTGTCCGGGTCCGGGACGGTCCCTACGAGCAGTACTTC. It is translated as CAISVRVRDGPYEQYF.

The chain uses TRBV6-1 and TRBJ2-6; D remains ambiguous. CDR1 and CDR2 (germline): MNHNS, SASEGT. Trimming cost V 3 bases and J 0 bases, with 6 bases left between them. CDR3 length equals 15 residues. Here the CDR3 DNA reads TGTGCCAGCAGTGACGACCTCTCTGGGGCCAACGTCCTGACTTTC. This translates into CASSDDLSGANVLTF.